This entry concerns a single TCR beta chain. Some clones are missing from TCRdb's copy, which holds only in-frame ones; the method was immunoSEQ multiplex PCR. There are around 2.1 million clones in the sample; about 92% occur only once, and over 1.5% lies in the top ten. This sample is drawn from a study of shared clonotypes between healthy human individuals. CD45RO negativity and positive selection for CCR7 defined naive CD8 cells, a population that excluded terminally differentiated effector memory CD45RA+ cells. Adult Caucasians living in Nashville, Tennessee made up all of the donors. Material for sequencing was naive CD8+ T cells from PBMCs. The TCR was taken from a man aged 18-30 years in good health. Some clones in this sample may be carry-over from other donors' samples.

In DNA, the CDR3 is TGTGCCAGCAGCCCTCGGGACCTATTAATCTCTGGAAACACCATATATTTT. It specifies CASSPRDLLISGNTIYF. This chain uses TRBV7-9 with TRBJ1-3; maybe TRBD1 (5 bases). The germline V gene encodes CDR1 SEHNR and CDR2 FQNEAQ (reference sequence). The CDR3 runs to 17 residues. V was pared by 5 bases and J by 0 bases, with 17 bases between.